There are a few counts of the clone carrying this T cell receptor beta chain. No antigen is known for it. This sample includes further DNA sequences coding for the same CDR3. In germline, CDR1 is LNHNV, CDR2 YYDKDF (reference sequence). Trimming shortened V by 2 bases and J by 0 bases, and 12 bases separated the two germline ends. The CDR3 spans 16 residues. The assay, immunoSEQ v3.0, was run at survey level. Sequenced by immunoSEQ multiplex PCR; TCRdb stores in-frame clones only, minus some. The sample comprises some 30,000 clones, roughly 85% of which are singletons, and roughly 4.4% rests with the top ten. The data originate from a study of long-term antiretroviral therapy in people with HIV. Study results and caveats: Relative to control repertoires, HIV repertoires exhibited narrower CDR3 length ranges. ART adherence, viral resistance and therapy changes were undocumented.

The genes are TRBV15 and TRBJ2-3, with D unresolved. This material consisted of unsorted PBMCs, taken about 3.5 years after starting antiretroviral therapy. The source of this sequence is a man aged 18-30 years with HIV. CDR3 sequence (DNA): TGTGCCACCAGCAGACGACTTAGGGCTAGCACAGATACGCAGTATTTT. Translated: CATSRRLRASTDTQYF.